The clone carrying this T cell receptor beta chain occurred a few times. From the RT-PCR reads, TCRdb called clonotypes with MiXCR, one entry per CDR3 protein. This sample yields fewer than 800,000 distinct CDR3 sequences, of which more than 13% are seen a single time; about 3.6% belongs to the top ten. The TCR originated in a female donor in good health, serving as a healthy control. Sequenced input: memory CD4+ T cells from blood.

The CDR3 region is CSARGERAGNTIYF. The CDR3 DNA is TGCAGTGCTAGAGGGGAGAGGGCTGGAAACACCATATATTTT. This chain joins TRBV20-1 and TRBJ1-3; D unclear. Germline loops: CDR1 DFQATT, CDR2 SNEGSKA (reference sequence). Trimming removed 1 base from V and 2 bases from J, with 9 bases in between. This CDR3 has 14 residues.